Listed below are T cell receptor beta chains from one sample, sequenced in a study of long-term antiretroviral therapy in people with HIV. Sequencing used immunoSEQ multiplex PCR; TCRdb keeps in-frame clones, though not all of them. The sample holds tens of thousands of clones; under 90% are singletons and the top ten take more than 15%. The material was unsorted PBMCs, obtained 0.5 years before starting antiretroviral therapy. These receptors all come from a man aged 35 to 55 with HIV. Each CDR3 is given with its conserved first and last residue. The D gene is left open where the match is weak. Size tells how often a clone was seen (once, few, many) or the class of an expanded clone, and some rows leave it out.

TRBV6-5	TRBJ2-5	.	.	CASSYLGGEQETQYF
TRBV28	TRBJ1-4	.	.	CASSLWSGGVVNEKLFF
TRBV7-9	TRBJ2-3	.	.	CASSLSLDTQYF
TRBV4-1	TRBJ1-3	TRBD1	.	CASSPNRGNTIYF
TRBV5-1	TRBJ2-1	.	.	CASSLGLSFGNEQFF
TRBV28	TRBJ1-2	.	.	CASSQTVLDGYTF
TRBV2	TRBJ2-1	TRBD2	.	CASSEELAGGPLYNEQFF
TRBV28	TRBJ1-4	.	.	CASSLPGTATNEKLFF
TRBV11-2	TRBJ2-7	TRBD1	.	CASSLGQGTYEQYF
TRBV30	TRBJ2-5	.	.	CAWSVWEEETQYF
TRBV28	TRBJ2-7	.	.	CASSLRGYYEQYF
TRBV5-4	TRBJ1-3	.	.	CASSIDPASGNTIYF
TRBV7-9	TRBJ2-7	.	.	CASSLPPWGRINYYEQYF
TRBV7-9	TRBJ2-3	TRBD1	.	CASSGGDRGPTDTQYF
TRBV30	TRBJ1-6	.	.	CAWSVRGDSPLHF
TRBV30	TRBJ2-7	.	once	CAWSAGVGYEQYF
TRBV29-1	TRBJ1-1	.	.	CSGGAGGTEAFF
TRBV28	TRBJ2-3	TRBD1	.	CASSSEGTGSDTQYF
TRBV19	TRBJ1-2	TRBD1	.	CASSPPTTGGLHYGYTF
TRBV5-1	TRBJ1-5	.	.	CASSLAGGDQPQHF
TRBV7-9	TRBJ2-6	.	.	CASSPRAPGANVLTF
TRBV19	TRBJ1-2	.	few	CASSIAYGYTF
TRBV5-4	TRBJ2-5	TRBD1	.	CASSLVGTGKETQYF
TRBV30	TRBJ1-6	.	.	CAWSTTGTNSPLHF
TRBV4-1	TRBJ1-3	.	.	CASSQAIRPTTGNTIYF
TRBV7-6	TRBJ2-3	TRBD2	medium-sized	CASRKTSGGSTDTQYF
TRBV27	TRBJ1-2	TRBD1	.	CASSLGPGTGYGYTF
TRBV7-2	TRBJ1-1	TRBD1	once	CASSYFTSGTGGAEAFF